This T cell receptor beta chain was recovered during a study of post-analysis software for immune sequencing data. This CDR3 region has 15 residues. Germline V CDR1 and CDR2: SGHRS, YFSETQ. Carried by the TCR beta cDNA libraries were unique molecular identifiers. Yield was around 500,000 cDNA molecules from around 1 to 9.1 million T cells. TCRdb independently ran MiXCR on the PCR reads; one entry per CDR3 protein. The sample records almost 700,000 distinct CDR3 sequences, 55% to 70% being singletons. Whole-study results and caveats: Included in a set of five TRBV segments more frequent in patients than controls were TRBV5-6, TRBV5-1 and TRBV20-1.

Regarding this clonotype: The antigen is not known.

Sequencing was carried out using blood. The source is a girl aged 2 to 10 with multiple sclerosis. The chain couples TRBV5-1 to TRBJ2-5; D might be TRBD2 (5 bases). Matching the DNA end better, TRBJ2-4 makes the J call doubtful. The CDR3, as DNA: TGCGCCAGCAGCTTGGCCGACGGGGTGGTCGACATTCAGTACTTC. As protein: CASSLADGVVDIQYF.